This T cell receptor (beta chain) was sequenced in a study of cytomegalovirus exposure and HLA in healthy donors listed by TCRdb under 2017. With regard to the full study: An earlier analysis of under 600 of the donors reported about 290 Gb of sequence data and around 110 million unique TCR beta sequences from about 179 million T cells. The later analysis used no new phenotypic data to find candidate immune exposures, relying instead on TCR beta sequences and their occurrence across donors. Several DR-DQ haplotypes were handled as single units for association and clustering because linkage in the cohort was strong. A later analysis re-analyzed previously published TCR beta repertoires from 650 to 800 donors and added high-resolution HLA genotyping to study TCR occurrence patterns. High-throughput TCR immunosequencing, statistical association of individual TCRs with disease status, and machine learning were combined to predict cytomegalovirus infection status. The genetic ancestry cluster associated with self-reported Caucasian donors included roughly four fifths of the 300 to 450 genotyped donors. An earlier analysis of 587 of the donors applied high-throughput TCR beta sequencing to assess whether each TCR beta V gene segment acted as functional or pseudogenic. In addition to the first cohort of around 670 subjects, a separate validation cohort of 120 different subjects was used. Donor age, sex, ethnicity and CMV serostatus were compiled alongside the repertoire data. The aim of the study was to test whether cataloging public T cell receptors could identify signatures of past pathogen exposure. The T cell repertoires of about 700 subjects were profiled by immunosequencing and related to cytomegalovirus serostatus. HLA typing covered class I and class II loci at four-digit resolution. Every repertoire in the discovery cohort had been generated on one and the same sequencing platform. Typing coverage differed by locus: A, B, C, DRB1 and DQB1 were typed in roughly 620-640 donors, DQA1 in about 510, DPA1 in 600 to 610, and DPB1 in approximately 450. A later genetic analysis used genome-wide SNP genotypes for about 65% of the roughly 700 donors, treating that subset as a discovery cohort. Among around 400 genotyped donors of the cohort, an average of about 240,000 unique TCR beta nucleotide sequences were sequenced per donor, around 20% of them non-productive. About 280 gigabases of sequencing data and 70 million to 100 million unique TCR sequences made up an early release that covered several hundred HLA-typed donors.

Library preparation used the immunoSEQ multiplex PCR assay. For the multiplex PCR, a mixture combining 60 forward primers for TCR Vbeta segments and 13 reverse primers for TCR Jbeta segments was used. The CDR3 region of rearranged TCR beta genes was amplified from genomic DNA by a multiplex PCR assay. On the Illumina HiSeq System, the amplified TCR beta libraries were sequenced as 87-base-pair reads. The paper's data handling went like this. A later analysis tallied some 79 million unique TCR beta chains across the 700 or so repertoires, and approximately 11 million of those chains were shared by two or more donors. A nearest-neighbor algorithm error-corrected the raw reads and collapsed the reads into unique sequences, merging closely related sequences to remove PCR and sequencing errors. CDR3 sequences were aligned to IMGT reference sequences to assign V, D and J gene segments. For a sequence to be retained, at least a six-nucleotide match to both a V gene segment and a J gene segment was required. A rearrangement was called productive if the CDR3 had no stop codons and remained in frame with V and J, and every other rearrangement was called non-productive. Following IMGT convention, CDR3 was defined as the stretch from the second conserved V-encoded cysteine to the conserved J-encoded phenylalanine. The earlier analysis of about 610 of the donors excluded sequences that lacked an unambiguous match to a single V gene segment. An earlier analysis of about 590 of the donors classified V segments as functional when productive rearrangements were above 56.7% and as segregating when the standard deviation between donors was above 5%. A statistical classification framework was built for diagnosing cytomegalovirus status from the catalog of TCR beta chain sequences. In a later analysis, TCR nucleotide sequences were compared against IMGT/GENE-DB human TR gene sequences so that V and J genes could be assigned. In a later analysis, CDR3 sequences and most-parsimonious VDJ recombination scenarios were assigned using the TCRdist pipeline. In a later analysis, every TCR beta chain was defined by the combination of its CDR3 amino acid sequence and its V-gene family, and reads without a unique V-gene family were dropped. As a way to deal with suspected cross-contamination and a sequencing artifact, a later analysis dropped 450 to 600 nucleotide sequences that were highly shared and had low generation probability. For each public chain, a later analysis derived a clonal expansion index from normalized ranks of inferred template counts within each repertoire. A later analysis computed generation probabilities with a VDJ recombination model fitted to out-of-frame rearrangements, and checked the results against IGoR. Hypergeometric tests were used in a later analysis to score TCR-TCR, TCR-HLA and TCR-CMV co-occurrence, with a repertoire-size bias correction applied to the TCR pairs. In a later analysis, false discovery rates were estimated by permuting HLA or CMV assignments 20 times. In a later analysis, co-occurring TCRs were grouped using DBSCAN, with TCRdist sequence similarity added in when clustering inside HLA-allele-positive subsets. Repertoires with fewer than 30,000 or more than 120,000 public chains, plus five repertoires with anomalous nucleotide sharing, were excluded from co-occurrence clustering. Imported from immuneACCESS, the table was reduced by TCRdb to in-frame sequences with V and J called. These copies leave out some clones; in studies compared against another copy, an unresolved V gene accounts for under half, and the cause of the remainder is not known. D and trimming were read from the DNA, whereas the V and J calls and clone size are those reported in that table. In all, the sample holds over 110,000 clones, and 82% of those were seen once. The ten most abundant clones make up around 2.5% of the sample.

The investigation overall reported the following: Only TCR beta chains were sequenced in this cohort, and the absence of alpha or paired-chain data limited detectable features. An earlier analysis of roughly 570 of the donors showed that most TCR beta V segments appeared in productive rearrangements either about 87% or about 30% of the time, which broadly matched IMGT annotations. About 15 rarely observed V segments, including chromosome 9 orphons, were excluded from the earlier analysis of approximately 500 of the donors because counts were too low. CMV serostatus was the only immune exposure information available for the cohort. A later analysis reported that several top co-occurrence clusters appeared linked to parvovirus B19, influenza, CMV and Epstein-Barr virus. In a later analysis, HLA-associated TCR beta chains were found to be more clonally expanded and to have lower generation probabilities than equally common non-associated chains. In a later genetic analysis, fewer N-insertions in productive TCRs were reported among donors in an Asian-associated ancestry cluster than the roughly 700-donor mean. HLA typing was unavailable for some donors at each locus, so association tests used only the typed subset. Strong co-occurrence of HLA alleles, especially DR and DQ, made assigning TCR associations to individual alleles difficult. A further reported finding was that TCR beta sequences accurately predicted the HLA-A and HLA-B alleles for most subjects in the first cohort. According to a later analysis, most CMV-associated TCR beta chains appeared to be HLA-restricted, and the HLA associations seemed to be driven largely by CMV exposure. A later analysis found that TCR association rates varied across HLA loci, with DRB1 alleles showing the most associated TCRs and HLA-C alleles the fewest. Three of the identified cytomegalovirus-associated TCR beta chains were confirmed in vitro to be specific for cytomegalovirus antigens. Most TCR sequences were observed very rarely across donors, whereas some public TCRs were present in many individuals. The study listed approximately 160 TCR beta chains as associated with cytomegalovirus. V-gene and J-gene trimming of TCR beta chains was associated with a missense DCLRE1C variant in a later genetic analysis, and the association was replicated in an independent cohort. Because the 87-base-pair reads could not distinguish some IMGT-functional V segments, including TRBV6-2 and TRBV6-3, those segments were excluded. The sequencing pipeline was judged likely to have produced a cluster of highly shared sequence variants as a technical artifact. Cytomegalovirus status was reported to be diagnosed by the classifier with high specificity and sensitivity in both the original and validation cohorts. Correlated functional status among segregating V segments might reflect linkage disequilibrium, but an unknown experimental factor could not be ruled out. It was suggested by the authors that the approach could potentially be generalized to other disease states and immunological phenotypes. Specific HLA alleles were associated with 15,000 to 20,000 TCR beta sequences at a false discovery rate of 0.05 in a later analysis. Sequencing depth was assumed to be roughly uniform across donors in the presence/absence analyses, though that assumption may not hold.

The cohort comprised under 700 healthy bone marrow donors. Cohort members were all nominally healthy when sampled, although unrecorded immune exposures were likely present. The donor was CMV seronegative and was included in the group of 352 seronegative cohort members. A peripheral blood sample was collected from each donor, and TCR beta sequencing was performed on peripheral blood mononuclear cells. Genomic DNA was extracted from the blood cell samples with the Qiagen DNeasy Blood Extraction Kit. This clone has only a few counts. This clone's antigen is unknown. The sample holds no much larger clone one base away, and base qualities are not on file. For CDR1 and CDR2, the germline V gene lists SGDLS and YYNGEE. From cysteine to phenylalanine, the CDR3 is 11 amino acids long. Here the CDR3 DNA is all that survives: 33 bases in frame from base 1. V is pared back by 0 bases and J by 9 bases, with 4 bases lying between the germline termini.

This receptor chain uses TRBV9 and TRBJ2-1; the D gene lacks a confident call. This clonotype originated in a male donor in good health and CMV-seronegative. The sequencing input was PBMCs. The nucleotide sequence is given as TGTGCCAGCAGCGTAGGGGCTGAGCAGTTCTTC. Translated, it gives CASSVGAEQFF.